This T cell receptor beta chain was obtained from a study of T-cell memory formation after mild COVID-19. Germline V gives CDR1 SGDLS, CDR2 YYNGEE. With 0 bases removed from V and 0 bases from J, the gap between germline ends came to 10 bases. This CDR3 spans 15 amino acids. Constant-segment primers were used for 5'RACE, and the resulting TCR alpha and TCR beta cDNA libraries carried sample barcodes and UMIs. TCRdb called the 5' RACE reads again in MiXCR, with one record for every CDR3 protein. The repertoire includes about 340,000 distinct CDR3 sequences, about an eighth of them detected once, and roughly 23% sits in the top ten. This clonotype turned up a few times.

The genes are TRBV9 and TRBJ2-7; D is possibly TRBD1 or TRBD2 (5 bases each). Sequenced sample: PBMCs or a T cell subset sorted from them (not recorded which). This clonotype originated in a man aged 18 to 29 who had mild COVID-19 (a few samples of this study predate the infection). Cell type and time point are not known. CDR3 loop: CASSVELGTSYEQYF. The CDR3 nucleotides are TGTGCCAGCAGCGTAGAGTTGGGGACCTCCTACGAGCAGTACTTC.